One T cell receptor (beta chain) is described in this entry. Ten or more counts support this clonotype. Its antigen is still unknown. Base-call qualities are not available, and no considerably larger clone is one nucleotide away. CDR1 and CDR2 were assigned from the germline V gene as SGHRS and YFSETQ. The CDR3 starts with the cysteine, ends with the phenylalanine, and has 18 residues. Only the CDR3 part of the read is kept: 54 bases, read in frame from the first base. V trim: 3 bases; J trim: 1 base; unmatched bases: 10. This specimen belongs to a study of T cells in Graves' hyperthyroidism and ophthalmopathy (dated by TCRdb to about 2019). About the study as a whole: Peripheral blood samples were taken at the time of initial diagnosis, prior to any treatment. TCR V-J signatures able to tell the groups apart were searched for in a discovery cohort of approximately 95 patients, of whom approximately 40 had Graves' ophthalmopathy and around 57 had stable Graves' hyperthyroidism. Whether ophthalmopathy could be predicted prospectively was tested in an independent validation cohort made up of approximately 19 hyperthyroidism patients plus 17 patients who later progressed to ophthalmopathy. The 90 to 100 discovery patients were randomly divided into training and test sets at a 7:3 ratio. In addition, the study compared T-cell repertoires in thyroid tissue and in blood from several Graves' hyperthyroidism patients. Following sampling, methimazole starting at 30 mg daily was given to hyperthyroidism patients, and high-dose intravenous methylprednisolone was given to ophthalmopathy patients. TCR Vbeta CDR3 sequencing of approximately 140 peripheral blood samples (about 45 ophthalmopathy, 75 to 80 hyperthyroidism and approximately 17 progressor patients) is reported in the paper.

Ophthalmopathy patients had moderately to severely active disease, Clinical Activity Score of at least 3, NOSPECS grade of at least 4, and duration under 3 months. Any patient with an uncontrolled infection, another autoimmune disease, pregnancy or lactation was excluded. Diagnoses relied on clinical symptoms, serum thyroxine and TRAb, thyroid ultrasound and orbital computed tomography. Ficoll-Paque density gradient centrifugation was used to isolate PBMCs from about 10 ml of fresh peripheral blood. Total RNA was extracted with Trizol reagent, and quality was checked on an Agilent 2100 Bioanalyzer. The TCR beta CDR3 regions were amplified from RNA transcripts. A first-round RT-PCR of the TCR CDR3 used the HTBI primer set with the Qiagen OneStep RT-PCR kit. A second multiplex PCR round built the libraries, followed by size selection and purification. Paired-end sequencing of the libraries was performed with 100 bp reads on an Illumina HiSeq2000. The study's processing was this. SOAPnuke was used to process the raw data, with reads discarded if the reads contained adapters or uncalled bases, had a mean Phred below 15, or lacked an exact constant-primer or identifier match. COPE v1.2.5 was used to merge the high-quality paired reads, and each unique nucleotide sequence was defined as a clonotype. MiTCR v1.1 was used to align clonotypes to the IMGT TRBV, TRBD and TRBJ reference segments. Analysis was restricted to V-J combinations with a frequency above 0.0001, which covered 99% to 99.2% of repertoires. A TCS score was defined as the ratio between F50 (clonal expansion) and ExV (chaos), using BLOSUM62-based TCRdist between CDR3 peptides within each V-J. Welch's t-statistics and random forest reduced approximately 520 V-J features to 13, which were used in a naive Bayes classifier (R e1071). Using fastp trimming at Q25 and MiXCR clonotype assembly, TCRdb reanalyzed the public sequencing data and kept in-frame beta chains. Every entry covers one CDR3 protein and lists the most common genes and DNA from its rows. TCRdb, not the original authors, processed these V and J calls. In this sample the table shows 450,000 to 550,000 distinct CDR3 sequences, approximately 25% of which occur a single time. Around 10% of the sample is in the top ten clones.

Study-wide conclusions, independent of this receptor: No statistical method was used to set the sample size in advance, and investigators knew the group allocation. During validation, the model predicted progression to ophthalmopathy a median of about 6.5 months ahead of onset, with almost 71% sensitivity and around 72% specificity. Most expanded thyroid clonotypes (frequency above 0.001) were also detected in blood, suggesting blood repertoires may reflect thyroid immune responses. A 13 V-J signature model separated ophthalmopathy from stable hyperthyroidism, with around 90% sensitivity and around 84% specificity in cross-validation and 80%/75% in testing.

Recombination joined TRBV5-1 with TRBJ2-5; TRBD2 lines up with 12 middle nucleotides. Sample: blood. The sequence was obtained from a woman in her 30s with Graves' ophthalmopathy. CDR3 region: CASSSGRLAGAFQETQYF. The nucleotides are TGCGCCAGCAGCTCGGGGAGACTAGCGGGGGCCTTCCAAGAGACCCAGTACTTC.